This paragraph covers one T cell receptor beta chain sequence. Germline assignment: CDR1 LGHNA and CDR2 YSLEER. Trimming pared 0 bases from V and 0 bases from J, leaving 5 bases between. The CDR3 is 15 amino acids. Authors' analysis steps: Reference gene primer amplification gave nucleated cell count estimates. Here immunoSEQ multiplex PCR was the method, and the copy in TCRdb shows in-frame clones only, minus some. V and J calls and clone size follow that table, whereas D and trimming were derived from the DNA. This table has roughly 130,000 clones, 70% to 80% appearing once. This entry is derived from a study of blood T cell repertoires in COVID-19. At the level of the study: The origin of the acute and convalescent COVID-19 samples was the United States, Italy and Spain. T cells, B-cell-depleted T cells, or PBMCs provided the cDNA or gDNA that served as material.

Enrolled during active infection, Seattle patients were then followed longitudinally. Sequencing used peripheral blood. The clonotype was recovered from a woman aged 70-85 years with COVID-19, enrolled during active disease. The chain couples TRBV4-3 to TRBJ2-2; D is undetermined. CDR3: CASSQDTANTGELFF. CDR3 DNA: TGCGCCAGCAGCCAAGACACAGCGAACACCGGGGAGCTGTTTTTT.